The 9 T cell receptor beta chains below all came from one sample that was sequenced in a study of T cell responses to AZD1222 COVID-19 vaccine. Profiling relied on immunoSEQ multiplex PCR, and the TCRdb table lists in-frame clones only, not all of them. The data contain fewer than 150,000 clones, about 85% of them singletons. This specimen was peripheral blood, taken on day 0 of AZD1222 vaccination. Receptor source: an adult in good health.

The CDR3 region has the DNA TGTGCCATATACGCAGGGCAGGGCTCCTACGAGCAGTACTTC. Protein: CAIYAGQGSYEQYF. The chain couples TRBV10-3 to TRBJ2-7; a possible D gene is TRBD1 (5 bases). The CDR3 has 14 amino acids. Germline V CDR1 and CDR2: ENHRY, SYGVKD. V lost 9 bases to trimming and J lost 0 bases, with 15 bases between them.

This clone appeared once. CDR3 protein: CASSFSGTGELFF. CDR3 sequence (DNA): TGTGCCAGCAGCTTTAGCGGCACCGGGGAGCTGTTTTTT. The V and J genes are TRBV7-2 and TRBJ2-2, with D maybe TRBD2 (6 bases). Germline CDR1 is SGHTA and CDR2 is FQGNSA. The CDR3 has 13 amino acids. The germline V and J ends were trimmed by 3 bases and 4 bases, with 6 bases remaining between them.

The rearrangement uses TRBV18 and TRBJ1-1; D remains ambiguous. The germline CDR1 and CDR2 sequences are KGHSH and LQKENI. Trimming pared 2 bases from V and 6 bases from J, leaving 13 bases between. The length of the CDR3 is 14 residues. As DNA, the CDR3 is TGTGCCAGCTCACCAAGACAAACAAAGGCTGAAGCTTTCTTT. Its translation: CASSPRQTKAEAFF.

The CDR3 region has the DNA TGTGCCAGCAGCGGGGGGACAGGGAGGACCGGGGAGCTGTTTTTT. It yields the protein CASSGGTGRTGELFF. V is TRBV2 and J is TRBJ2-2; 9 bases agree with TRBD1. The V gene end was trimmed by 6 bases and the J gene end by 5 bases; junction bases not matched to a gene: 7. Germline V CDR1 and CDR2: SNHLY, FYNNEI. The CDR3 consists of 15 residues.

The chain uses TRBV28 and TRBJ1-3; TRBD1 is a possible D gene (5 bases). Germline values: CDR1 MDHEN, CDR2 SYDVKM. The CDR3 length is 15 residues. V was trimmed by 4 bases and J by 4 bases, leaving 14 bases between them. CDR3 loop: CASSSQGVDGNTIYF. CDR3 bases: TGTGCCAGCAGTTCCCAAGGGGTGGACGGAAACACCATATATTTT.

Only one count was recorded for this clone. The CDR3, as DNA: TGTGCCTGGTACGACAGGTTGAACACTGAAGCTTTCTTT. It yields the protein CAWYDRLNTEAFF. V usage is TRBV30 and J usage is TRBJ1-1, with TRBD1 as a possible D gene (6 bases). The CDR3 contains 13 residues. The V gene lost 5 bases and the J gene lost 0 bases, with 10 bases spanning the gap. Germline-derived CDR1 and CDR2 are GTSNPN and SVGIG (reference sequence).

The V gene is TRBV5-1, the J gene TRBJ2-5; TRBD2 matches at 7 bases. The CDR3 sequence is 17 residues long. J gave up 5 bases and V 6 bases, and 19 bases lay outside the gene matches. Germline V gene data show CDR1 as SGHRS and CDR2 as YFSETQ. CDR3 residues: CASTLSGLGGVGETQYF. CDR3 DNA: TGCGCCAGCACCCTATCCGGACTAGGCGGGGTTGGGGAGACCCAGTACTTC.

This sequence joins TRBV11-2 and TRBJ2-1; D unclear. The V gene lost 0 bases and the J gene lost 4 bases, with 10 bases spanning the gap. Germline V gene sequence: CDR1 SGHAT, CDR2 FQNNGV. This CDR3 is 15 amino acids long. CDR3: CASSLDYLFYNEQFF. Written as DNA, the CDR3 is TGTGCCAGCAGCTTAGATTACCTGTTTTACAATGAGCAGTTCTTC.

The rearrangement links TRBV19 to TRBJ2-7, with TRBD1 identical over 7 bases. J gave up 0 bases and V 7 bases, and 15 bases lay outside the gene matches. This CDR3 region has 17 residues. CDR1 and CDR2 (germline): LNHDA, SQIVND (reference sequence). The CDR3 coding sequence is TGTGCCAGTACTTGGGACAGCTATCGCCAAAGCTCCTACGAGCAGTACTTC. This encodes CASTWDSYRQSSYEQYF.